The sequence of this T cell receptor beta chain was determined in a study of neurological immune-mediated disorders. Study-wide points: The highest TCR clonal expansion occurred in HTLV-1-associated myelopathy; multiple sclerosis fell below healthy controls. None of the CDR3 amino acid sequences of expanded clones recurred across subjects, suggesting private repertoires in all groups.

This clonotype occurred many times. Its antigen is not known. The cDNA came from 5'RACE, which used 10-nucleotide random UMIs. MiXCR, run by TCRdb on the 5' RACE reads, gives a single entry per CDR3 protein. The table lists about 16,000 distinct CDR3 sequences, about 15% of them singletons, with approximately 14% in the top ten. Source material was 2 million unsorted PBMCs, stored at -80 °C in RNAlater. Sample: PBMCs. This receptor was obtained from a man between 60 and 75 years old with HTLV-1-associated myelopathy (HAM/TSP).

The CDR3 DNA follows: TGTGCCAGCAGTTTCTCCGGGACAGTTTATGGCTACACCTTC. Translation: CASSFSGTVYGYTF. This chain uses TRBV27 with TRBJ1-2, with 7 positions matching TRBD1. The CDR3 contains 14 residues. Germline loops: CDR1 MNHEY, CDR2 SMNVEV (reference sequence). V was clipped by 3 bases and J by 5 bases; unmatched bases: 6.